This T cell receptor (beta chain) derives from a study of T-cell memory formation after mild COVID-19. In the study overall: Among the donors, TCR clusters were largely specific to each donor. Notes on the study in general: Proof of SARS-CoV-2 specificity was absent for the second-wave clones that crested on day 37. Cross-reactive memory appears to have joined, as suggested by some responding clones showing up in pre-infection memory.

MiXCR, applied by TCRdb to the 5' RACE reads, yields one record per CDR3 protein. Of some 310,000 distinct CDR3 sequences listed, around a fifth are singletons. About this clonotype: What it binds is not known.

Germline CDR1 and CDR2: LGHNA and YSLEER. V was cut by 5 bases and J by 8 bases, with 15 bases left in between. The CDR3 sequence is 13 residues long. V and J are TRBV4-3 and TRBJ1-1; possible D gene TRBD1, 5 bases. This clonotype originated in a man younger than 30 who had mild COVID-19 (a few samples of this study predate the infection). Cell type and time point are not known. Sequencing used PBMCs or a T cell subset sorted from them (not recorded which). Here the CDR3 reads CASSSLMKGEAFF. In nucleotides, the CDR3 is TGCGCCAGCAGCAGTCTGATGAAGGGGGAAGCTTTCTTT.